A single sample gave rise to the 11 T cell receptor beta chains below, sequenced in a study of shared clonotypes between healthy human individuals. CD45RO-negative, CCR7-positively selected cells formed the naive CD8 fraction, excluding terminally differentiated effector memory CD45RA+ cells. Here immunoSEQ multiplex PCR was the method, and the copy in TCRdb shows in-frame clones only, minus some. The profile shows about 2.1 million clones, 85% to 95% of them singletons. Material for sequencing was naive CD8+ T cells from PBMCs. The receptors originated from a man aged 18 to 35 in good health. Some clones in this sample may be carry-over from other donors' samples.

The J gene is TRBJ1-1, the V gene TRBV9, with no clear D. The CDR3 spans 13 residues. Germline V gene data show CDR1 as SGDLS and CDR2 as YYNGEE. V lost 3 bases and J lost 7, with 13 bases in between. The CDR3 reads CASSGGGPYEAFF. The DNA of the CDR3 is TGTGCCAGCAGCGGCGGCGGGCCATATGAAGCTTTCTTT.

The chain's CDR3 is CASGAGVGVNTEAFF. In DNA, the CDR3 is TGTGCCAGCGGAGCAGGGGTTGGAGTGAACACTGAAGCTTTCTTT. This rearrangement joins TRBV28 to TRBJ1-1; D might be TRBD1 (6 bases). This CDR3 region has 15 residues. The V end was cut by 8 bases, the J end by 0 bases, with 16 bases between. Germline CDR1 reads MDHEN; CDR2 reads SYDVKM.

CDR3 bases: TGTGCCTGGAATTTTGGCGGGATCGGGGAGCTGTTTTTT. This codes for CAWNFGGIGELFF. This chain joins TRBV30 and TRBJ1-3; a possible D gene is TRBD2 (6 bases). Gene TRBJ2-2 matches the end of the DNA better, so the J call may be wrong. The CDR3 spans 13 residues. Germline CDR1 reads GTSNPN; CDR2 reads SVGIG (reference sequence).

This chain connects TRBV4-3 to TRBJ2-1; TRBD1 might be the D (5 bases). Trimming shortened V by 0 bases and J by 8 bases, and 11 bases separated the two germline ends. The germline gives CDR1 LGHNA, CDR2 YSLEER. The CDR3 spans 14 residues. The CDR3 region is CASSQEGQGYEQFF. CDR3 nucleotide sequence: TGCGCCAGCAGCCAAGAAGGCCAGGGTTATGAGCAGTTCTTC.

This sequence joins TRBV6-1 and TRBJ2-7; D gene ambiguous. CDR1 is MNHNS, CDR2 SASEGT, per germline. This CDR3 spans 15 amino acids. V was trimmed by 6 bases and J by 0 bases, leaving 15 bases between them. This CDR3 reads CASSFTAISSYEQYF. CDR3 DNA: TGTGCCAGCAGCTTTACAGCGATCAGCTCCTACGAGCAGTACTTC.

About this clone: Within the sample, other DNA sequences also encode this same CDR3. The V and J genes are TRBV28 and TRBJ2-7; a possible D gene is TRBD1 (6 bases). Trimming cost V 3 bases and J 3 bases, with 9 bases left between them. The germline V gene has CDR1 MDHEN and CDR2 SYDVKM. This CDR3 contains 13 residues. CDR3 coding DNA: TGTGCCAGCAGTTTTGGGACAAACTACGAGCAGTACTTC. This codes for CASSFGTNYEQYF.

The rearrangement uses TRBV30 and TRBJ2-3; maybe TRBD2 (5 bases). The CDR3 loop spans 16 amino acids. The V gene's germline CDR1 is GTSNPN and CDR2 SVGIG (reference sequence). Trimming took off 1 base at V and 1 base at J, with 15 bases between the two ends. Here the CDR3 DNA reads TGTGCCTGGAGTGGCCTAGTGGACTCACGCACAGATACGCAGTATTTT. This translates into CAWSGLVDSRTDTQYF.

This chain links TRBV2 with TRBJ2-5; D may be TRBD2 (5 bases). This CDR3 comprises 16 residues. V lost 0 bases, J lost 4 bases, and 15 bases lay in between. In germline, CDR1 is SNHLY, CDR2 FYNNEI. As DNA, the CDR3 is TGTGCCAGCAGTGAAGCGCTTGAGGGAATAGGAGAGACCCAGTACTTC. Residues: CASSEALEGIGETQYF.

This chain connects TRBV7-2 to TRBJ1-5, with D possibly TRBD1 on 6 matching bases. The CDR3 has 16 residues. Germline V gene sequence: CDR1 SGHTA, CDR2 FQGNSA. V was trimmed by 5 bases and J by 5 bases, leaving 19 bases between them. The CDR3 coding sequence is TGTGCCAGCAGCCCCGTGGAGGGGGTTTTAGATCAGCCCCAGCATTTT. Translated, it gives CASSPVEGVLDQPQHF.

In the case of this clone: This CDR3 is also generated by other DNA sequences in the sample. V is TRBV7-9 and J is TRBJ2-7, with D unclear. Germline assignment: CDR1 SEHNR and CDR2 FQNEAQ (reference sequence). V lost 1 base and J lost 1, with 2 bases in between. CDR3 length equals 12 residues. CDR3 bases: TGTGCCAGCAGCTTAGTTTCCTACGAGCAGTACTTC. This translates into CASSLVSYEQYF.

The chain carries TRBV9 and TRBJ2-7; 7 positions agree with TRBD2. The length of the CDR3 is 15 residues. CDR1 and CDR2 (germline): SGDLS, YYNGEE. V lost 4 bases, J lost 3 bases, and 10 bases stayed unmatched. CDR3 in amino acids: CASSPALGGSYEQYF. The CDR3 region has the DNA TGTGCCAGCAGCCCCGCCCTCGGGGGGAGCTACGAGCAGTACTTC.